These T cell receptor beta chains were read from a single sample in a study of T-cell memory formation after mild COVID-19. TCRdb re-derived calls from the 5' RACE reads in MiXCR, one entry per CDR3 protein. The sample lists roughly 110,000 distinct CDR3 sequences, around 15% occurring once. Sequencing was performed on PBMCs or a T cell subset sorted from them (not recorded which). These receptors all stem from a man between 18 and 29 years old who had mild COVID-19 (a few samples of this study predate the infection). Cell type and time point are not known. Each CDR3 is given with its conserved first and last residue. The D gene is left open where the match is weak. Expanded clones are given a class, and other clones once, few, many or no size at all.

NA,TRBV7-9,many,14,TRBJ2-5,TGTGCCAGCAGCAGTATTACCGGGGGCGAGACCCAGTACTTC,CASSSITGGETQYF
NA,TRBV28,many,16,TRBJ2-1,TGTGCCAGCAGTTTATCCGGACCAAGCTCCTACAATGAGCAGTTCTTC,CASSLSGPSSYNEQFF
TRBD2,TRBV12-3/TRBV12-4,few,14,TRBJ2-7,TGTGCCAGCAGTTTAGATCCGGGAGGCTACGAGCAGTACTTC,CASSLDPGGYEQYF
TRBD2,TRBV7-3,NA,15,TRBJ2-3,TGTGCCAGCAGCTTTAGAGCGGGGCCCGCAGATACGCAGTATTTT,CASSFRAGPADTQYF
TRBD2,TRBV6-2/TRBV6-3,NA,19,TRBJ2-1,TGTGCCAGCAGTTCGACTAGCGGGGTGTTGAGCCGCGGCTACAATGAGCAGTTCTTC,CASSSTSGVLSRGYNEQFF
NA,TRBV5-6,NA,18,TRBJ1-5,TGTGCCAGCAGCTTCTCGGCCGGGACACGGTATAGCAATCAGCCCCAGCATTTT,CASSFSAGTRYSNQPQHF
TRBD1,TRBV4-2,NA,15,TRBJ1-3,TGTGCCAGCAGCCAACCGACAGGGGCTGGAAACACCATATATTTT,CASSQPTGAGNTIYF
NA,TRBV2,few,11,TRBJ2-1,TGTGCCAGCAGCTTGGCCCATGAGCAGTTCTTC,CASSLAHEQFF
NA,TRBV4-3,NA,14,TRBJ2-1,TGCGCCAGCAGCCAAGGCGGGGTCTACAATGAGCAGTTCTTC,CASSQGGVYNEQFF
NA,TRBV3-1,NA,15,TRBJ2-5,TGTGCCAGCAGCCAAGCCTTGGGACATGGGGAGACCCAGTACTTC,CASSQALGHGETQYF
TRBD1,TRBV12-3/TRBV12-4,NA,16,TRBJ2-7,TGTGCCAGCAGTTTCTTGACGCTGACAGGGGACTACGAGCAGTACTTC,CASSFLTLTGDYEQYF
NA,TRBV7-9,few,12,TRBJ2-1,TGTGCCAGCAGCCAGTCCTACAATGAGCAGTTCTTC,CASSQSYNEQFF
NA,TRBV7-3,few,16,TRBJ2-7,TGTGCCAGCAGCTTAGGTCGTTCGGGCATGGCCTACGAGCAGTACTTC,CASSLGRSGMAYEQYF
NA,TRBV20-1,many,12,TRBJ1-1,TGCAGTGCTAGTCTGGGGGATACTGAAGCTTTCTTT,CSASLGDTEAFF
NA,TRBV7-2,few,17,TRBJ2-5,TGTGCCAGCAGCTTTTACACCGTTAGAGGGTTTCGTGAGACCCAGTACTTC,CASSFYTVRGFRETQYF
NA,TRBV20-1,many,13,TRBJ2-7,TGCAGTGCTAGAAGAACGGTAGACTACGAGCAGTACTTC,CSARRTVDYEQYF
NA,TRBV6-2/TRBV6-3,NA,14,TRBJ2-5,TGTGCCAGCAGGGAGTTTTCGTACCAAGAGACCCAGTACTTC,CASREFSYQETQYF
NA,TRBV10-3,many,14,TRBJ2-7,TGTGCCATCAGACAAGGACAGCAATCCTACGAGCAGTACTTC,CAIRQGQQSYEQYF
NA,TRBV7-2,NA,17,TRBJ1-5,TGTGCCAGCAGCTCAGCGAAGACCACGGCAAGCAATCAGCCCCAGCATTTT,CASSSAKTTASNQPQHF
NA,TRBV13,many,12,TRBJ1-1,TGTGCCAGCAGCTATTGGGGGACTGAAGCTTTCTTT,CASSYWGTEAFF
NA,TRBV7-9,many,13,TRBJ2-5,TGTGCCAGCAGCTTTAGCGGACAAGAGACCCAGTACTTC,CASSFSGQETQYF
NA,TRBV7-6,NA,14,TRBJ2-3,TGTGCCAGCAGCCCCCTGGGGGCCGCAGATACGCAGTATTTT,CASSPLGAADTQYF
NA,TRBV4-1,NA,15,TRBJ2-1,TGCGCCAGCAGCCAAGTCGGGAAAGGGTACAATGAGCAGTTCTTC,CASSQVGKGYNEQFF
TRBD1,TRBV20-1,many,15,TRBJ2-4,TGCAGTGCTGCTAAGACCGGGACAGGGGTAAACATTCAGTACTTC,CSAAKTGTGVNIQYF
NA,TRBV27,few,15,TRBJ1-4,TGTGCCAGCAGTTCGACAGGCGAGGGGGGTGAAAAACTGTTTTTT,CASSSTGEGGEKLFF
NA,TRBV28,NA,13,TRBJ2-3,TGTGCCAGCAGGTCCACGATCCATAATACGCAGTATTTT,CASRSTIHNTQYF
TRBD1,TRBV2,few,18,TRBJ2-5,TGTGCCAGCAGTACGCCGGGACAGGGGTCTCCTATCGAAGAGACCCAGTACTTC,CASSTPGQGSPIEETQYF
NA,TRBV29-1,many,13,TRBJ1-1,TGCAGCGTTGTCTCCCCGCGGAGTCCTGAAGCTTTCTTT,CSVVSPRSPEAFF
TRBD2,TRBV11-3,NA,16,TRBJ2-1,TGTGCCAGCAGCAAGGGGCTAGCGGGGGGCATCATTGAGCAGTTCTTC,CASSKGLAGGIIEQFF
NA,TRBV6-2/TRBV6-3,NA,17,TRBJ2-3,TGTGCCAGCAGTTTGGGGCTGACTAGTCCAGTTGCAGATACGCAGTATTTT,CASSLGLTSPVADTQYF
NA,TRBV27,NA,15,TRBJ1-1,TGTGCCAGCAGTTTATCGGTGACAGGGAACACTGAAGCTTTCTTT,CASSLSVTGNTEAFF
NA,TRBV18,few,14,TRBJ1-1,TGTGCCAGCTCAGCTACTCCAGGGAACACTGAAGCTTTCTTT,CASSATPGNTEAFF